This T cell receptor beta chain was observed in a study of T cell responses to AZD1222 COVID-19 vaccine. The study, taken as a whole, reports: Seropositive status at baseline applied to only five to seven AZD1222 recipients. Possibly, clonal diversity was underestimated; donors were largely white British and included more females. Without day 14 samples, only post-peak T cell repertoires were studied.

On this clone itself: As yet, its antigen is unknown.

Profiled with immunoSEQ multiplex PCR; TCRdb holds only in-frame clones, not every one. Seen here are roughly 270,000 clones, 90% to 95% observed once, and the top ten hold 0.55%. The CDR3 covers 12 residues. V was shortened by 6 bases and J by 7 bases, with 13 bases between the two germline ends. Germline CDR1 reads MDHEN; CDR2 reads SYDVKM. The chain carries TRBV28 and TRBJ2-7; no clear D gene. Specimen: peripheral blood, collected 28 days after the second AZD1222 dose. The source is an adult who received the AZD1222 COVID-19 vaccine. The CDR3 DNA reads as TGTGCCAGCAGCCTCCGGGCACCTGAGCAGTACTTC. This encodes CASSLRAPEQYF.